A single sample is the source of the 19 T cell receptor beta chains below, sequenced in a study of read filtering for tumor transcriptome and immune sequencing. This library used around 400 ng RNA and molecular barcoded adaptors spanning alpha/delta and beta/gamma chains. TCRdb re-called the reads with MiXCR, one entry per CDR3 protein. The data show 120,000 or so distinct CDR3 sequences, approximately 13% seen once. The sample comprised a population of CD138-negative cells sorted from bone marrow. These receptors originate from a donor at least 40 years old with multiple myeloma.

This clonotype was observed at least ten times. The chain has TRBV11-2 and TRBJ2-7, with 11 bases identical to TRBD1. V shed 5 bases and J 1 base; nucleotides not matched to a gene: 13. CDR1 SGHAT and CDR2 FQNNGV come from the germline V gene. The CDR3 loop spans 18 amino acids. CDR3 region: CASSARLGTGGNSYEQYF. In DNA, the CDR3 is TGTGCCAGCAGCGCAAGACTAGGGACAGGGGGGAATTCCTACGAGCAGTACTTC.

This clonotype was found many times. The chain couples TRBV9 to TRBJ1-2; 9 bases are shared with TRBD1. V dropped 4 bases and J dropped 4; count of bases not matched to a gene: 5. The germline V gene encodes CDR1 SGDLS and CDR2 YYNGEE. CDR3 size: 14 residues. This chain's CDR3 is CASSKQGASYGYTF. The CDR3 DNA reads TGTGCCAGCAGCAAACAGGGGGCTTCCTATGGCTACACCTTC.

This clonotype was seen ten or more times. V and J are TRBV20-1 and TRBJ2-7, with 11 bases matching TRBD2. The junction had 4 bases not matched to a gene; V was cut back by 6 bases and J by 6 bases. The CDR3 spans 12 residues. CDR1 is DFQATT, CDR2 SNEGSKA, per germline (reference sequence). The CDR3, as DNA: TGCAGTGCCGTGACTAGCGGGATCGAGCAGTACTTC. It is translated as CSAVTSGIEQYF.

This clonotype has at least ten counts. This chain links TRBV21-1 with TRBJ1-1; TRBD1, as called in the table, went unchecked against the DNA. TRBV21-1 is a pseudogene locus. The CDR3 has 18 residues. The CDR3 bases are TGTGCCAGCAGCAAAGACGGGGGGTCATTATTCTTGAACACTGAAGCTTTCTTT. Amino acids: CASSKDGGSLFLNTEAFF.

This clonotype has a count of ten or more. This sequence joins TRBV2 and TRBJ2-7, with 7 bases that match TRBD1. CDR3 size: 16 residues. V lost 3 bases and J lost 3; bases outside the gene matches: 11. Germline V gene data show CDR1 as SNHLY and CDR2 as FYNNEI. This CDR3 is CASSESEYRGNYEQYF. The CDR3 nucleotides read TGTGCCAGCAGTGAGTCCGAGTACAGGGGAAACTACGAGCAGTACTTC.

This clonotype was counted at least ten times. The chain uses TRBV12-3 or TRBV12-4 and TRBJ1-1, with 7 bases that match TRBD1. The CDR3 runs to 15 residues. The J segment lost 1 base and the V segment lost 4 bases, leaving 6 bases of the junction unmatched. CDR3 DNA sequence: TGTGCCAGCAGTTCAAGGGGACAGTCGAACACTGAAGCTTTCTTT. This gives the protein CASSSRGQSNTEAFF.

This clonotype was seen ten or more times. The chain couples TRBV12-3 or TRBV12-4 to TRBJ1-1, with TRBD1 matching over 9 bases. This CDR3 is built from 14 residues. J was trimmed by 1 base and V by 5 bases; bases with no gene match: 2. The CDR3 nucleotides read TGTGCCAGCAGTCAGACAGGGGGGAACACTGAAGCTTTCTTT. Translated, it gives CASSQTGGNTEAFF.

This clonotype has a count of ten or more. The rearrangement links TRBV12-3 or TRBV12-4 to TRBJ2-2; 14 bases map to TRBD2. The CDR3 totals 18 residues. J was trimmed by 0 bases and V by 5 bases; bases with no gene match: 5. The CDR3 coding sequence is TGTGCCAGCAGTGCCCGGACTAGCGGGGGGTCGAACACCGGGGAGCTGTTTTTT. Amino acid sequence: CASSARTSGGSNTGELFF.

This clonotype has at least ten counts. J is TRBJ2-3 and V is TRBV29-1; D perhaps matches TRBD1 (6 bases). Germline CDR1 is SQVTM and CDR2 is ANQGSEA. The CDR3 is made up of 13 amino acids. Trimming shortened V by 6 bases and J by 6 bases, and 16 bases separated the two germline ends. CDR3 sequence (DNA): TGCAGCGTGATCCGGGACACCTTGGATACGCAGTATTTT. Its protein is CSVIRDTLDTQYF.

V is TRBV6-5 and J is TRBJ2-6; D possibly corresponds to TRBD2 (5 bases). Germline V gives CDR1 MNHEY, CDR2 SVGAGI. This CDR3 has 17 amino acids. V was shortened by 3 bases and J by 0 bases, with 12 bases between the two germline ends. In nucleotides, the CDR3 is TGTGCCAGCAGTTATAGGGCGGGCCTCTCTGGGGCCAACGTCCTGACTTTC. Amino acids: CASSYRAGLSGANVLTF.

Many counts were recorded for this clonotype. The V gene is TRBV7-9, the J gene TRBJ1-1; weak D call: TRBD1 (6 bases). The CDR3 sequence is 14 residues long. Germline V gene data show CDR1 as SEHNR and CDR2 as FQNEAQ (reference sequence). V dropped 5 bases and J dropped 5 bases, with 15 bases sitting between them. The CDR3 is CASSEDGGRTEAFF. In DNA form, the CDR3 reads TGTGCCAGCAGCGAGGACGGGGGGCGGACTGAAGCTTTCTTT. The whole variable domain, remainder taken from reference TRBV7-9 and TRBJ1-1, is DTGVSQNPRHKITKRGQNVTFRCDPISEHNRLYWYRQTLGQGPEFLTYFQNEAQLEKSRLLSDRFSAERPKGSFSTLEIQRTEQGDSAMYLCASSEDGGRTEAFFGQGTRLTVV.

On this clonotype itself: The germline gene is not matched at one end of the junction; a read error may be the cause. J is TRBJ2-5 and V is TRBV11-3; 7 nucleotides agree with TRBD1. This CDR3 has 14 amino acids. Germline CDR1 SGHNT, CDR2 YENEEA. The CDR3 spells CASSSGQVQEAQYF. The CDR3 DNA reads as TGTGCCAGCAGCTCCGGACAGGTACAAGAGGCCCAGTACTTC.

This clonotype was observed at least ten times. The rearrangement links TRBV6-2 or TRBV6-3 to TRBJ2-3; 7 positions match TRBD1. J lost 5 bases, V lost 2 bases, and 7 bases had no gene match. This CDR3 has 15 residues. Germline loops: CDR1 MNHEY, CDR2 SVGEGT. The CDR3 DNA reads TGTGCCAGCAGTTACGCTGGACAGGCGGGAGATACGCAGTATTTT. It translates to CASSYAGQAGDTQYF.

About this clonotype itself: The conserved phenylalanine or tryptophan is not found at the CDR3 terminus, so this likely reflects a read error. The chain uses TRBV11-2 and TRBJ2-1; unclear D gene. The V and J ends lost 2 bases and 8 bases respectively, with 10 bases between them. CDR1 is SGHAT and CDR2 is FQNNGV in the germline V gene. CDR3 length equals 13 residues. For the CDR3, the DNA is TGTGCCAGCAGCTTAAGCAGGCCTGATGAGCAGTTCCTC. Translation gives CASSLSRPDEQFL.

This clonotype was seen ten or more times. The CDR3 sequence is CASSGGEKLFF. The CDR3 DNA sequence: TGCGCCAGCTCAGGAGGGGAGAAACTGTTTTTT. The genes are TRBV10-2 and TRBJ1-4, with D perhaps TRBD1 (5 bases). With 8 bases removed from V and 11 bases from J, the gap between germline ends came to 12 bases. There are 11 residues in the CDR3. Germline-derived CDR1 and CDR2 are WSHSY and SAAADI.

On this clonotype itself: Possible read error: a much larger clone is one base away. J is TRBJ2-1 and V is TRBV20-1; the D is unclear. The CDR3 extends over 13 amino acids. The V and J ends lost 2 bases and 1 base respectively, with 6 bases between them. From germline, CDR1 is DFQATT and CDR2 SNEGSKA (reference sequence). CDR3 bases: TGCAGTGCTAGACCCAGATCCTACAATGAGCAGTTCTTC. Translating it yields CSARPRSYNEQFF.

This clonotype has at least ten counts. The gene calls are TRBV12-3 or TRBV12-4 and TRBJ1-2; D is perhaps TRBD1 (5 bases). CDR3 size: 12 residues. Trimming pared 3 bases from V and 8 bases from J, leaving 10 bases between. For the CDR3, the DNA is TGTGCCAGCAGTTTCGGCGGGGCCGGCTACACCTTC. This codes for CASSFGGAGYTF.

This clonotype was observed many times. The genes are TRBV12-3 or TRBV12-4 and TRBJ1-5; 11 bases are shared with TRBD1. The V and J ends lost 6 bases and 6 bases, in that order; junction bases with no gene match: 4. The CDR3 length is 14 residues. CDR3 residues: CASRSGTGGQPQHF. The CDR3 nucleotides read TGTGCCAGCAGGAGCGGGACAGGGGGTCAGCCCCAGCATTTT.

In this sample, this clonotype turned up many times. This chain connects TRBV4-1 to TRBJ1-6; 7 bases fit TRBD1. The CDR3 covers 14 residues. Germline V gene lookup returns CDR1 MGHRA and CDR2 YSYEKL. V was pared by 0 bases and J by 9 bases, with 2 bases of the junction left unmatched. This CDR3 reads CASSQDRGISPLHF. CDR3 DNA: TGCGCCAGCAGCCAAGACAGGGGGATTTCACCCCTCCACTTT.